Reported below is one TCR beta chain. These data originate in a study of blood T cell repertoires in COVID-19. At the level of the study: COVID-19 samples from acute and convalescent phases originated in the United States, Italy and Spain. T cells, B-cell-depleted T cells, or PBMCs provided the cDNA or gDNA that served as material.

Under the authors' procedure: Estimated nucleated cell counts came from reference gene primer amplification. Data came from immunoSEQ multiplex PCR; TCRdb stores just in-frame clones and leaves some out. The V and J calls and the clone size are those of that table, but D and trimming were determined from the DNA. The sample consists of some 41,000 clones, approximately 90% of them appearing once. The sequenced sample was peripheral blood. The receptor was derived from a human donor in a cohort sampled during active COVID-19.

Here the CDR3 DNA reads TGTGCCAGCAGCTTATACTACGAGCAGTACTTC. Translating it yields CASSLYYEQYF. This rearrangement joins TRBV7-2 to TRBJ2-7, with D unclear. Germline CDR1 and CDR2: SGHTA and FQGNSA. This CDR3 contains 11 residues. Trimming took 2 bases from V and 3 from J, leaving 2 bases between them.